Detailed here is one T cell receptor beta chain. This record belongs to a study of blood T cell repertoires in COVID-19. Study-level information: COVID-19 samples, acute and convalescent, were from the United States, Italy and Spain. PBMCs, B-cell-depleted T cells, or T cells were the source of the cDNA or gDNA that made up the material.

Original analysis: Estimates of nucleated cell counts were drawn from the amplification of reference gene primers. The table came from immunoSEQ multiplex PCR; TCRdb's copy has only in-frame clones and leaves some out. That table is the source of V, J and clone size, and D and trimming were worked out from the DNA. This sample carries 250,000 or so clones, approximately 91% of them seen once, and the ten largest clones take 2.5% to 3%. The trim removed 5 bases at V and 1 base at J, leaving 4 bases unmatched. This CDR3 comprises 15 residues. Germline V gene lookup returns CDR1 MNHEY and CDR2 SMNVEV (reference sequence).

The TCR sequence derives from a woman in her sixties or seventies with acute or convalescent COVID-19. Sequencing was carried out using peripheral blood. The chain employs TRBV27 and TRBJ1-5; 8 positions match TRBD1. The CDR3 is CASSRDRLSNQPQHF. The CDR3 DNA sequence: TGTGCCAGCAGTCGGGACAGGTTGAGCAATCAGCCCCAGCATTTT.